This T cell receptor beta chain derives from a study of blood T cell repertoires in COVID-19. The junction had 11 bases not matched to a gene; V was cut back by 8 bases and J by 1 base. In germline, CDR1 is SEHNR, CDR2 FQNEAQ (reference sequence). This CDR3 spans 16 amino acids. Measured with immunoSEQ multiplex PCR; TCRdb has only the in-frame clones, and not every one. The sample consists of about 300,000 clones, 70% to 85% of them appearing once. What was sequenced was peripheral blood. The sequence came from a human donor with COVID-19, enrolled during active disease. The donor label of this sample is uncertain. The gene calls are TRBV7-9 and TRBJ2-4; 7 positions agree with TRBD2. The CDR3 protein is CASSISGGSAKNIQYF. The CDR3 DNA reads TGTGCCAGCTCCATCTCCGGGGGGAGCGCCAAAAACATTCAGTACTTC. The entire variable domain, with the rest obtained from reference TRBV7-9 and TRBJ2-4, is as follows: DTGVSQNPRHKITKRGQNVTFRCDPISEHNRLYWYRQTLGQGPEFLTYFQNEAQLEKSRLLSDRFSAERPKGSFSTLEIQRTEQGDSAMYLCASSISGGSAKNIQYFGAGTRLSVL.